Presented here are 26 T cell receptor beta chains from one specimen sequenced in a study of T cells in women clearing cervical HPV infection. Generated by immunoSEQ multiplex PCR, the TCRdb table keeps only in-frame clones and is missing some. The sample totals under 20,000 clones. Sequenced material: blood buffy coat. These receptors all come from a woman aged 18-70 years with a cervical HPV16 infection that either progressed to CIN3+ or cleared (not recorded which).

On this clone: The CDR3 end lies 3 residues beyond the end of the read and is filled in from the germline J gene. V is TRBV4-2 and J is TRBJ2-7; 10 nucleotides agree with TRBD2. The CDR3 spans 17 residues. V was clipped by 1 base and J by 0 bases; unmatched bases: 6. Germline CDR1 reads LGHNA; CDR2 reads YNFKEQ. The CDR3 reads CASSQVSAGGSSYEQYF. Partial CDR3 DNA: TGTGCCAGCAGCCAAGTATCAGCGGGGGGGAGCTCCTACGAG.

The part of the CDR3 DNA that was read is TGTGCCAGCAGCCCCTTGGGACTAGCAGAGACC. Amino acids: CASSPLGLAET. The full CDR3 reads CASSPLGLAETQYF. The chain recombines TRBV7-2 with TRBJ2-5; 9 bases align to TRBD2. The missing CDR3 end, 3 residues past where the read stops, is filled in from the germline J gene. CDR1 and CDR2 from the germline V gene are SGHTA and FQGNSA. The junction had 5 bases not matched to a gene; V was cut back by 5 bases and J by 4 bases. The CDR3 extends over 14 amino acids.

As for this clone: The observed sequence ends 3 residues before the CDR3 terminus, with the missing tail filled in from the germline J gene. The genes are TRBV5-1 and TRBJ2-3; 11 bases are shared with TRBD2. CDR1 is SGHRS and CDR2 is YFSETQ in the germline V gene. This CDR3 has 16 amino acids. After removal of 4 bases from V and 5 bases from J, the junction contained 9 bases not matched to a gene. The CDR3 protein is CASSPRLAGYVDTQYF. CDR3 bases read: TGCGCCAGCAGCCCACGACTAGCGGGGTATGTAGATACG.

Details on this clone: The read finishes 3 residues shy of the CDR3 end, and the germline J gene is used to complete it. The rearrangement links TRBV15 to TRBJ1-1; TRBD1 aligns across 7 bases. In germline, CDR1 is LNHNV, CDR2 YYDKDF (reference sequence). Unmatched junction bases numbered 1, after V lost 2 bases and J lost 1 base. There are 14 residues in the CDR3. The CDR3 sequence: CATSRRQGNTEAFF. Partial CDR3 DNA: TGTGCCACCAGCAGAAGACAGGGGAACACTGAA.

About this clone: Sequencing ends 3 residues short of the CDR3 end; the germline J gene provides the rest. The rearrangement uses TRBV20-1 and TRBJ1-1; TRBD1 is a possible D gene (6 bases). Germline lookup yields CDR1 DFQATT and CDR2 SNEGSKA (reference sequence). This CDR3 has 13 amino acids. V was cut by 4 bases and J by 1 base, with 10 bases left in between. The sequenced part of the CDR3 DNA is TGCAGTGCTACAAGCAGGGGGAACACTGAA. This gives the protein CSATSRGNTE. The CDR3 in full is CSATSRGNTEAFF.

As regards this clone: Coverage ceases 3 residues before the CDR3 finishes, and the germline J gene fills in the end. The J gene is TRBJ2-7, the V gene TRBV5-1, with D hard to call. With 3 bases removed from V and 3 bases from J, the gap between germline ends came to 13 bases. Germline V gene sequence: CDR1 SGHRS, CDR2 YFSETQ. CDR3 length: 14 amino acids. The part of the CDR3 DNA that was read is TGCGCCAGCAGCTCGAGACAAGACGTCTACGAG. This gives the protein CASSSRQDVYE. The full-length CDR3 reads as CASSSRQDVYEQYF.

With regard to this clone: Read sequence stops 3 residues before the CDR3 end, and the germline J gene provides the missing end. This chain links TRBV12-3 or TRBV12-4 with TRBJ2-2; D is perhaps TRBD1 or TRBD2 (6 bases each). The V gene lost 6 bases and the J gene lost 1 base, with 18 bases spanning the gap. The CDR3 has 17 amino acids. Here the CDR3 reads CASSPEEGVENTGELFF. The covered CDR3 bases are TGTGCCAGCAGCCCAGAGGAGGGGGTGGAGAACACCGGGGAG.

As regards this clone: The read terminates 3 residues ahead of where the CDR3 ends, so the germline J gene completes it. The chain joins TRBV5-1 to TRBJ2-1; a weak D match, TRBD2 (7 bases). The CDR3 runs to 13 residues. V lost 2 bases, J lost 9 bases, and 12 bases lay in between. From germline, CDR1 is SGHRS and CDR2 YFSETQ. CDR3 DNA, as far as it was read: TGCGCCAGCAGCTTCGGGGGGCTGGGTGAG. This translates into CASSFGGLGE. The full CDR3 reads CASSFGGLGEQFF.

Notes on this clone: The read halts 3 residues ahead of the CDR3 end, with the missing end drawn from the germline J gene. V usage is TRBV10-3 and J usage is TRBJ2-1; 10 nucleotides agree with TRBD1. The CDR3 length is 18 residues. Trimming took 7 bases from V and 0 from J; bases not matched to a gene: 12. Germline CDR1 ENHRY, CDR2 SYGVKD. CDR3 DNA, as far as it was read: TGTGCCATCAAACCGGGACAGGGGTCCACAAGCTCCTACAATGAG. It encodes CAIKPGQGSTSSYNE. The whole CDR3 protein is CAIKPGQGSTSSYNEQFF.

Concerning this clone: The CDR3 end falls 3 residues outside the read, so it is completed with the germline J gene. J is TRBJ2-1 and V is TRBV18; 8 positions match TRBD2. Trimming cost V 2 bases and J 1 base; bases outside gene matches: 7. The CDR3 totals 17 residues. Per the germline V gene, CDR1 is KGHSH and CDR2 is LQKENI. The CDR3 here is CASSPTGGTPSYNEQFF. CDR3 DNA (partial): TGTGCCAGCTCACCAACGGGGGGGACACCGTCCTACAATGAG.

Regarding this clone: The read ends 3 residues shy of where the CDR3 ends; the end is completed using the germline J gene. The chain is built from TRBV18 and TRBJ2-5, with D unclear. Trimming left V 0 bases short and J 0 bases short, with 5 bases between. Germline CDR1 KGHSH, CDR2 LQKENI. The CDR3 has 14 residues. CDR3 residues: CASSPPLYQETQYF. The CDR3 DNA, read in part, is TGTGCCAGCTCACCACCCCTTTACCAAGAGACC.

Of note for this clone: The CDR3 end lies 3 residues beyond the end of the read and is filled in from the germline J gene. The chain uses TRBV6-2 or TRBV6-3 and TRBJ2-7; a weak D match, TRBD2 (6 bases). This CDR3 has 14 amino acids. V was clipped by 7 bases and J by 2 bases, with 15 bases between them. Germline V CDR1 and CDR2: MNHEY, SVGEGT. The CDR3 DNA, read in part, is TGTGCCAGCAAACCCGGACTACCAACCTACGAG. This codes for CASKPGLPTYE. The full CDR3 protein is CASKPGLPTYEQYF.

About this clone: The read falls 3 residues short of the CDR3 end, and the missing part is taken from the germline J gene. V gene TRBV20-1 combines with J gene TRBJ1-2; D remains unclear. CDR1 DFQATT and CDR2 SNEGSKA come from the germline V gene (reference sequence). This CDR3 comprises 13 residues. The ends were cut back, 5 bases at V and 5 bases at J, with 15 bases in the middle. The CDR3: CSAPLRSVYGYTF. The sequenced part of the CDR3 DNA is TGCAGTGCTCCTCTCAGGTCGGTTTATGGC.

A note on this clone: The read stops 3 residues short of the end of the CDR3; the missing end is completed from the germline J gene. J is TRBJ2-3 and V is TRBV5-4; 7 positions match TRBD1. Germline V lookup: CDR1 SGHNT, CDR2 YYREEE (reference sequence). This CDR3 has 15 amino acids. The CDR3 loop reads CASSSRAIGGATQYF. Partial CDR3 DNA: TGTGCCAGCAGCTCCCGGGCCATAGGGGGCGCGACG.

Note on this clone: The CDR3 is cut off 3 residues early in the read; its end comes from the germline J gene. This sequence joins TRBV20-1 and TRBJ1-2, with 7 bases identical to TRBD1. Per germline, CDR1 DFQATT and CDR2 SNEGSKA (reference sequence). This CDR3 is 14 amino acids long. CDR3 protein: CSASPGRGVGGYTF. CDR3 DNA (partial): TGCAGTGCTAGTCCGGGCAGGGGGGTGGGAGGC.

Of note for this clone: The CDR3 is cut off 3 residues early in the read; its end comes from the germline J gene. This chain uses TRBV20-1 with TRBJ1-2, with 8 bases lining up with TRBD1. V trimming: 0 bases; J trimming: 4 bases; junction bases outside the gene matches: 13. This CDR3 has 17 amino acids. The germline gives CDR1 DFQATT, CDR2 SNEGSKA (reference sequence). The part of the CDR3 DNA that was read is TGCAGTGCTAGAGATCTGTTAAGTCAGGGGGCTATCTATGGC. Its translation: CSARDLLSQGAIYG. The full-length CDR3 reads as CSARDLLSQGAIYGYTF.

About this clone itself: The read is 3 residues too short to cover the CDR3 end, so that end is filled in from the germline J gene. J is TRBJ2-3 and V is TRBV20-1; TRBD2 matches 13 bases. The CDR3 extends over 15 amino acids. The germline V gene has CDR1 DFQATT and CDR2 SNEGSKA (reference sequence). V was clipped by 5 bases and J by 2 bases; unmatched bases: 4. CDR3 DNA (partial): TGCAGTGCTCCGGGACTAGCGGGGATCACAGATACG. Residues: CSAPGLAGITDT. The CDR3 in its entirety is CSAPGLAGITDTQYF.

Note on this clone: The CDR3 is cut off 3 residues early in the read; its end comes from the germline J gene. The rearrangement joins TRBV13 to TRBJ2-2; D possibly corresponds to TRBD2 (6 bases). Germline V gene lookup returns CDR1 PRHDT and CDR2 FYEKMQ (reference sequence). The CDR3 runs 16 residues. V gave up 5 bases and J gave up 2 bases, with 15 bases separating them. The CDR3 protein is CASSPLYGGNTGELFF. The DNA read from the CDR3 is TGTGCCAGCAGCCCCCTTTACGGGGGTAACACCGGGGAG.

As for this clone: The read ends 3 residues before the CDR3 terminus; that terminus is restored from the germline J gene. The chain recombines TRBV20-1 with TRBJ2-7, with a possible D match to TRBD1 (6 bases). The CDR3 loop spans 14 amino acids. V lost 3 bases, J lost 2 bases, and 14 bases lay in between. Germline V lookup: CDR1 DFQATT, CDR2 SNEGSKA (reference sequence). This CDR3 is CSARSQGIAYEQYF. CDR3 DNA (partial): TGCAGTGCTAGGTCGCAGGGGATCGCCTACGAG.

Comment on this clone: The missing CDR3 end, 3 residues past where the read stops, is filled in from the germline J gene. The chain is built from TRBV7-8 and TRBJ1-1, with TRBD1 identical over 7 bases. Germline-derived CDR1 and CDR2 are SGHVS and FQNEAQ. V dropped 1 base and J dropped 1; count of bases not matched to a gene: 3. The CDR3 extends over 15 amino acids. CDR3 bases read: TGTGCCAGCAGCTTAGTTACAGGGGCGAACACTGAA. As protein: CASSLVTGANTE. The CDR3 reads in full as CASSLVTGANTEAFF.

Comment on this clone: The read terminates 3 residues ahead of where the CDR3 ends, so the germline J gene completes it. V usage is TRBV6-1 and J usage is TRBJ1-4, with D possibly TRBD1 on 5 matching bases. Germline CDR1 reads MNHNS; CDR2 reads SASEGT. Trimming left V 3 bases short and J 6 bases short, with 8 bases between. The CDR3 extends over 13 amino acids. CDR3 region: CASSDRDYEKLFF. The CDR3 DNA, read in part, is TGTGCCAGCAGTGACAGGGATTATGAAAAA.

As concerns this clone: The DNA ends 3 residues before the CDR3 does, and the rest of the CDR3 is filled in from the germline J gene. The chain recombines TRBV2 with TRBJ1-4; D is possibly TRBD1 (5 bases). From germline, CDR1 is SNHLY and CDR2 FYNNEI. The V gene lost 2 bases and the J gene lost 3 bases, with 19 bases spanning the gap. CDR3 length equals 18 residues. CDR3 loop: CASSEKGARVSPNEKLFF. The part of the CDR3 DNA that was read is TGTGCCAGCAGTGAAAAGGGAGCCAGGGTGTCCCCTAATGAAAAA.

Concerning this clone: The CDR3 end lies 3 residues beyond the end of the read and is filled in from the germline J gene. This sequence joins TRBV20-1 and TRBJ1-1; possibly TRBD1 for D (5 bases). The CDR3 runs to 15 residues. Trimming left V 3 bases short and J 1 base short, with 15 bases between. Germline V gene lookup returns CDR1 DFQATT and CDR2 SNEGSKA (reference sequence). The CDR3: CSASRIGGGNTEAFF. The CDR3 bases that were read are TGCAGTGCTAGTCGTATCGGGGGGGGGAACACTGAA.

With regard to this clone: Read coverage stops 3 residues before the CDR3 terminus; the germline J gene supplies the remainder. The chain carries TRBV7-9 and TRBJ2-5; D remains unclear. Trimming left V 5 bases short and J 5 bases short, with 9 bases between. This CDR3 comprises 12 residues. Germline CDR1 and CDR2: SEHNR and FQNEAQ (reference sequence). CDR3 in amino acids: CASSPSQETQYF. The DNA read from the CDR3 is TGTGCCAGCAGCCCCAGTCAGGAGACC.

The sequenced part of the CDR3 DNA is TGTGCCAGCAGTTTCCGGGGGAATCAGCCC. It translates to CASSFRGNQP. The complete CDR3 sequence is CASSFRGNQPQHF. The chain joins TRBV12-3 or TRBV12-4 to TRBJ1-5; maybe TRBD1 (5 bases). The CDR3 goes on 3 residues after the read ends, and that part is filled in from the germline J gene. This CDR3 comprises 13 residues. Trimming left V 3 bases short and J 4 bases short, with 7 bases between.

On this clone itself: With the read ending 3 residues before the CDR3 end, the germline J gene is used to fill in that end. V gene TRBV20-1 combines with J gene TRBJ2-7, with TRBD1 matching over 9 bases. V trimming: 6 bases; J trimming: 6 bases; junction bases outside the gene matches: 9. The CDR3 covers 13 residues. Germline values: CDR1 DFQATT, CDR2 SNEGSKA (reference sequence). The covered CDR3 bases are TGCAGTGCCCCATCAACAGGGGGCGGCGAG. Translated, it gives CSAPSTGGGE. The whole CDR3 protein is CSAPSTGGGEQYF.